This T cell receptor beta chain was identified in a study of blood T cell repertoires in COVID-19. Looking at the study overall: The United States, Italy and Spain provided the acute and convalescent COVID-19 samples. Sample material is recorded as cDNA or gDNA derived from T cells, B-cell-depleted T cells, or PBMCs.

Per the germline V gene, CDR1 is MNHEY and CDR2 is SVGAGI. The CDR3 is 14 residues long. Trimming took off 0 bases at V and 6 bases at J, with 12 bases between the two ends. As handled by the study authors: Reference gene primer amplification gave estimated nucleated cell counts. Assay used: immunoSEQ multiplex PCR; TCRdb lists only in-frame clones, some missing. The V and J calls and clone size are taken from that table; D and trimming were inferred from the DNA. The sample yields 250,000 or so clones, 85% to 90% seen once. Sequencing was carried out using peripheral blood. V is TRBV6-5 and J is TRBJ2-7, with D perhaps TRBD2 (5 bases). This clonotype was sampled from an elderly man with acute or convalescent COVID-19. The CDR3 loop reads CASSYSFGIGEQYF. DNA of the CDR3: TGTGCCAGCAGTTACTCCTTCGGGATTGGCGAGCAGTACTTC.